This passage covers 20 T cell receptor beta chains from one sample sequenced in a study of CD8+ T cells in alopecia areata. cDNA reverse transcribed from extracted RNA served as the sequencing template. Sequenced by immunoSEQ multiplex PCR; TCRdb stores in-frame clones only, minus some. Altogether over 110,000 clones are present, 51% being singletons, with the ten largest covering about 1%. The specimen was CD4+ T cells sorted from blood, collected at week 0. Receptors originate from a human donor with alopecia areata.

The chain is built from TRBV7-6 and TRBJ2-7; the match to TRBD2 covers 15 bases. The CDR3 consists of 18 residues. V gave up 5 bases and J gave up 0 bases; unmatched junction bases: 8. CDR1 is SGHVS and CDR2 is FNYEAQ in the germline V gene. CDR3 sequence: CASSGLGTSGRNSYEQYF. The DNA for the CDR3 is TGTGCCAGCAGCGGTCTTGGGACTAGCGGGAGGAACTCCTACGAGCAGTACTTC.

This chain uses TRBV4-1 with TRBJ1-5, with D unclear. The CDR3 consists of 14 residues. Deletions cut 3 bases from V and 3 bases from J, with 9 bases between. Germline V lookup: CDR1 MGHRA, CDR2 YSYEKL. CDR3 nucleotide sequence: TGCGCCAGCAGCCAGTCTTGGGCCAATCAGCCCCAGCATTTT. Translation gives CASSQSWANQPQHF.

V gene TRBV11-2 combines with J gene TRBJ2-7, with 11 bases that match TRBD1. The V gene's germline CDR1 is SGHAT and CDR2 FQNNGV. V was clipped by 5 bases and J by 2 bases; unmatched bases: 5. This CDR3 contains 15 residues. In DNA form, the CDR3 reads TGTGCCAGCAGCCTACGGACAGGGGGCACCTACGAGCAGTACTTC. This codes for CASSLRTGGTYEQYF. Supplemented by reference TRBV11-2 and TRBJ2-7, the full variable domain reads EAGVAQSPRYKIIEKRQSVAFWCNPISGHATLYWYQQILGQGPKLLIQFQNNGVVDDSQLPKDRFSAERLKGVDSTLKIQPAKLEDSAVYLCASSLRTGGTYEQYFGPGTRLTVT.

This chain uses TRBV30 with TRBJ1-5; no clear D. Germline assignment: CDR1 GTSNPN and CDR2 SVGIG (reference sequence). Between the trimmed V and J ends, which lost 2 bases and 1 base, there was a span of 12 bases. The CDR3 has 15 residues. The DNA for the CDR3 is TGTGCCTGGAGTCACGTGGGCCCGAGCAATCAGCCCCAGCATTTT. Protein product: CAWSHVGPSNQPQHF.

The chain joins TRBV29-1 to TRBJ2-2; D is uncertain. CDR3 length equals 12 residues. Germline V lookup: CDR1 SQVTM, CDR2 ANQGSEA. V lost 5 bases and J 2 bases, leaving 6 bases between the germline ends. The DNA of the CDR3 is TGCAGCGTTTTACCCAACACCGGGGAGCTGTTTTTT. This translates into CSVLPNTGELFF.

This chain uses TRBV5-4 with TRBJ2-1; 11 bases line up with TRBD2. V lost 4 bases to trimming and J lost 3 bases; unmatched junction nucleotides: 9. The CDR3 loop spans 17 amino acids. Germline V gene data show CDR1 as SGHNT and CDR2 as YYREEE (reference sequence). The CDR3 sequence: CASSPSTSGGRYNEQFF. The CDR3 DNA is TGTGCCAGCAGCCCCTCAACTAGCGGGGGACGCTACAATGAGCAGTTCTTC.

This clone was detected a few times. CDR3 amino acids: CASSLGDRYSYEQYF. CDR3 nucleotide sequence: TGTGCCAGCAGCTTGGGGGACAGGTACTCCTACGAGCAGTACTTC. The gene calls are TRBV5-6 and TRBJ2-7; 8 nucleotides line up with TRBD1. CDR3 length: 15 residues. Trimming took 0 bases from V and 0 from J; bases not matched to a gene: 2. Germline values: CDR1 SGHDT, CDR2 YYEEEE.

The V call is TRBV29-1, the J call TRBJ2-7, with D uncertain. V was pared by 0 bases and J by 0 bases, with 15 bases between. The CDR3 is 16 residues long. CDR1 is SQVTM and CDR2 is ANQGSEA in the germline V gene. The CDR3 sequence is CSVEDPRGGSSYEQYF. CDR3 DNA sequence: TGCAGCGTTGAAGACCCCAGAGGTGGTAGCTCCTACGAGCAGTACTTC.

This clone was counted between two and nine times. The CDR3 DNA sequence: TGTGCCAGCAGGCCCGGGACAGGGTTGTTCGGTGAGCAGTTCTTC. Encoded protein: CASRPGTGLFGEQFF. This chain connects TRBV2 to TRBJ2-1, with 9 bases fitting TRBD1. The CDR3 extends over 15 amino acids. Per germline, CDR1 SNHLY and CDR2 FYNNEI. V shed 6 bases, J shed 9 bases, and the junction held 12 bases outside the gene matches.

The genes are TRBV29-1 and TRBJ2-5, with 7 bases that match TRBD1. The germline CDR1 and CDR2 sequences are SQVTM and ANQGSEA. V lost 3 bases to trimming and J lost 4 bases; unmatched junction nucleotides: 8. This CDR3 is 14 amino acids long. CDR3 nucleotides: TGCAGCGTTGAGAGGGGGCCAGTGACAGAGACCCAGTACTTC. Its translation: CSVERGPVTETQYF. The complete variable domain, with remaining parts taken from reference TRBV29-1 and TRBJ2-5, reads SAVISQKPSRDICQRGTSLTIQCQVDSQVTMMFWYRQQPGQSLTLIATANQGSEATYESGFVIDKFPISRPNLTFSTLTVSNMSPEDSSIYLCSVERGPVTETQYFGPGTRLLVL.

This clone showed up just a few times. The chain has TRBV5-4 and TRBJ2-1, with 11 bases aligning to TRBD2. CDR1 is SGHNT, CDR2 YYREEE, per germline (reference sequence). The CDR3 sequence is 15 residues long. Trimming took 5 bases from V and 4 from J; bases not matched to a gene: 5. CDR3 sequence reads: CASRAGTSGYNEQFF. DNA for the CDR3: TGTGCCAGCAGGGCCGGGACTAGCGGTTACAATGAGCAGTTCTTC.

This chain joins TRBV15 and TRBJ2-5; 7 positions match TRBD1. The CDR3 runs to 13 residues. V lost 8 bases and J lost 2; bases outside the gene matches: 5. Germline-derived CDR1 and CDR2 are LNHNV and YYDKDF (reference sequence). DNA for the CDR3: TGTGCCACCTCGAAACAGGGGCAAGAGACCCAGTACTTC. This encodes CATSKQGQETQYF.

The V gene is TRBV28, the J gene TRBJ2-3; D remains ambiguous. V was shortened by 2 bases and J by 3 bases, with 3 bases between the two germline ends. The CDR3 contains 12 residues. Per the germline V gene, CDR1 is MDHEN and CDR2 is SYDVKM. For the CDR3, the DNA is TGTGCCAGCAGTTTAAGGACAGATACGCAGTATTTT. This gives the protein CASSLRTDTQYF.

V usage is TRBV27 and J usage is TRBJ2-7; 10 bases map to TRBD1. The V gene end was trimmed by 3 bases and the J gene end by 0 bases; junction bases not matched to a gene: 2. The CDR3 has 15 residues. Germline V lookup: CDR1 MNHEY, CDR2 SMNVEV (reference sequence). CDR3 sequence: CASSLRQGASYEQYF. In nucleotides, the CDR3 is TGTGCCAGCAGTTTGCGACAGGGGGCCTCCTACGAGCAGTACTTC.

This chain links TRBV5-1 with TRBJ2-2, with no clear D. CDR3 size: 15 residues. Trimming removed 1 base at V and 0 bases at J, with 7 bases between. Germline CDR1 SGHRS, CDR2 YFSETQ. This CDR3 is CASSLTVANTGELFF. CDR3 DNA sequence: TGCGCCAGCAGCTTGACGGTCGCGAACACCGGGGAGCTGTTTTTT.

This clone was counted a few times. The chain couples TRBV4-3 to TRBJ2-2, with unresolved D. The CDR3 runs to 14 residues. V lost 0 bases and J 6 bases, leaving 8 bases between the germline ends. Germline-derived CDR1 and CDR2 are LGHNA and YSLEER. CDR3 residues: CASSQEVGPGELFF. CDR3 in DNA: TGCGCCAGCAGCCAAGAAGTGGGCCCCGGGGAGCTGTTTTTT.

V gene TRBV28 combines with J gene TRBJ1-5, with unresolved D. V gave up 10 bases and J gave up 5 bases, with 12 bases separating them. Germline values: CDR1 MDHEN, CDR2 SYDVKM. The CDR3 has 12 amino acids. Written as DNA, the CDR3 is TGTGCCATCGGGCCGAGACATCAGCCCCAGCATTTT. Protein product: CAIGPRHQPQHF.

This clone has just a few counts. V and J are TRBV7-2 and TRBJ2-6, with 7 bases identical to TRBD2. Germline lookup yields CDR1 SGHTA and CDR2 FQGNSA. V shed 6 bases and J 1 base; nucleotides not matched to a gene: 6. This CDR3 has 16 residues. The CDR3 bases are TGTGCCAGCAGTGCGGGAGCGGGATCTGGGGCCAACGTCCTGACTTTC. This codes for CASSAGAGSGANVLTF.

This clone was recorded a few times. The V and J genes are TRBV4-2 and TRBJ2-3; no firm D call. Germline V gives CDR1 LGHNA, CDR2 YNFKEQ. V gave up 1 base and J gave up 1 base, with 6 bases separating them. This CDR3 has 14 amino acids. DNA of the CDR3: TGTGCCAGCAGCCAAGTTCGGGGCACAGATACGCAGTATTTT. This sequence encodes CASSQVRGTDTQYF.

The rearrangement links TRBV9 to TRBJ2-5; D is perhaps TRBD1 or TRBD2 (5 bases each). The CDR3 has 14 amino acids. Germline lookup yields CDR1 SGDLS and CDR2 YYNGEE. The V gene lost 0 bases and the J gene lost 5 bases, with 11 bases spanning the gap. CDR3 nucleotide sequence: TGTGCCAGCAGCGTAGTTCTGGGGGTCGAGACCCAGTACTTC. Residues: CASSVVLGVETQYF.